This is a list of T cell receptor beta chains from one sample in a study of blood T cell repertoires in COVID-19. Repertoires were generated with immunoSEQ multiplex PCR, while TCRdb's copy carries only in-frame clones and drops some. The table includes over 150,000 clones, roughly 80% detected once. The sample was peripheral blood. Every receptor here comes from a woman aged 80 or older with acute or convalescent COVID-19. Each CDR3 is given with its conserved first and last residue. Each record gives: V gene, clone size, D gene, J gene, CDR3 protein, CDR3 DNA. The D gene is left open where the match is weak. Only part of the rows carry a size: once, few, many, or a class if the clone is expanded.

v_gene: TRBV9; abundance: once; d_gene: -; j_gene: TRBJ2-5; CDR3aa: CASSVGGGAETQYF; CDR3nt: TGTGCCAGCAGCGTAGGTGGGGGGGCAGAGACCCAGTACTTC
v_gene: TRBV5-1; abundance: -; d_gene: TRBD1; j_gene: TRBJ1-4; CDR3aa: CASSRGQGAGNEKLFF; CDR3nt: TGCGCCAGCAGCCGGGGACAGGGGGCGGGGAATGAAAAACTGTTTTTT
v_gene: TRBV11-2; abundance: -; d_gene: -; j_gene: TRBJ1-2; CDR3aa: CASSPRGARGYTF; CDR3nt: TGTGCCAGCAGCCCCCGGGGGGCGCGGGGCTACACCTTC
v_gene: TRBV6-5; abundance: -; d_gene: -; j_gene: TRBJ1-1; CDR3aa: CASSQSRGNTEAFF; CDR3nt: TGTGCCAGCAGTCAATCCAGGGGTAACACTGAAGCTTTCTTT
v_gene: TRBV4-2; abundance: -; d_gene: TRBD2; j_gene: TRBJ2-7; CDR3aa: CASSQETSGSYEQYF; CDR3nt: TGTGCCAGCAGCCAAGAGACTAGCGGGAGCTACGAGCAGTACTTC
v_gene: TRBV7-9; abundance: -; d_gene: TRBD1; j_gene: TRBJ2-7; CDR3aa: CASRARDSDYEQYF; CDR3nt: TGTGCCAGCAGGGCTAGGGACAGCGACTACGAGCAGTACTTC
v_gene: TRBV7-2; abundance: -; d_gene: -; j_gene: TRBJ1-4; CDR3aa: CASSLDQRNEKLFF; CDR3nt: TGTGCCAGCAGCTTAGATCAGAGGAATGAAAAACTGTTTTTT
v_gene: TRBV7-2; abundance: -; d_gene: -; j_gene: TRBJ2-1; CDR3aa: CASNLRQGNYNEQFF; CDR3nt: TGTGCCAGCAACCTTCGGCAGGGTAACTACAATGAGCAGTTCTTC
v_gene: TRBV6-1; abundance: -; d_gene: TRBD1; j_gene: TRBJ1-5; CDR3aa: CASSDRGGNQPQHF; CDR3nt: TGTGCCAGCAGTGACAGGGGGGGCAATCAGCCCCAGCATTTT
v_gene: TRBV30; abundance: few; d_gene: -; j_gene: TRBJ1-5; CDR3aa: CAWGRGSNQPQHF; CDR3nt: TGTGCCTGGGGCAGGGGAAGCAATCAGCCCCAGCATTTT
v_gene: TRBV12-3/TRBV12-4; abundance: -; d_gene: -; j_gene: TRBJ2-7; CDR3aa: CASSLQRGEQYF; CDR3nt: TGTGCCAGCAGCTTACAGCGCGGGGAGCAGTACTTC
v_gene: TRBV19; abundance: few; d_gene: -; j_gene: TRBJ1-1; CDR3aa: CASSLFLAENTEAFF; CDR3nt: TGTGCCAGTAGTCTCTTTTTAGCGGAGAACACTGAAGCTTTCTTT
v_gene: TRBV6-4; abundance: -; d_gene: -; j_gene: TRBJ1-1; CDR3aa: CASSDSQGRTTEAFF; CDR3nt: TGTGCCAGCAGTGACTCGCAAGGGAGAACGACTGAAGCTTTCTTT
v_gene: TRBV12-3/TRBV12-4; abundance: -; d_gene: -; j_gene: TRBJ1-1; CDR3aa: CASSRYRAEAFF; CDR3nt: TGTGCCAGCAGTAGGTACAGGGCGGAAGCTTTCTTT
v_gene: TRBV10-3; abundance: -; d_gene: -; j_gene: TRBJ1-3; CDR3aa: CAISDPGQKGSGNTIYF; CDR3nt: TGTGCCATCAGTGACCCTGGACAGAAAGGGTCTGGAAACACCATATATTTT
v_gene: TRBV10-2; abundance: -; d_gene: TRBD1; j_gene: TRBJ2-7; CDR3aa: CASRDRASYEQYF; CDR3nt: TGCGCCAGCAGGGACAGGGCCTCCTACGAGCAGTACTTC
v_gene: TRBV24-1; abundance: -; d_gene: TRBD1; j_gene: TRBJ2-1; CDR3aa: CATSDNRGSTYNEQFF; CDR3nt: TGTGCCACCAGTGATAACAGGGGGTCGACCTACAATGAGCAGTTCTTC
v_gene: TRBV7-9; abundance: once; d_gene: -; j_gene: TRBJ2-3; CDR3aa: CASSLGQSADTQYF; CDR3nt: TGTGCCAGCAGCTTAGGACAGTCCGCAGATACGCAGTATTTT
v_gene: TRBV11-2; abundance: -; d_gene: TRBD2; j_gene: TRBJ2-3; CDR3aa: CASSLRASGSDTQYF; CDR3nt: TGTGCCAGCAGCTTACGGGCTAGCGGGTCAGATACGCAGTATTTT
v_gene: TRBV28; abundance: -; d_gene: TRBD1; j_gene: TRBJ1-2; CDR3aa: CASSLTGEQAGRGYTF; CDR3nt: TGTGCCAGCAGTTTAACAGGGGAGCAGGCCGGCAGAGGCTACACCTTC
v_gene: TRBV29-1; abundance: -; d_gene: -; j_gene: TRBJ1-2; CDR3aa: CSVVGQGNGYTF; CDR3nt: TGCAGCGTTGTGGGGCAGGGCAATGGCTACACCTTC
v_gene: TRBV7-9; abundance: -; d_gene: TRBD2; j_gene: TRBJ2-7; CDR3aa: CASSQLAGESEQYF; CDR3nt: TGTGCCAGCAGCCAACTAGCGGGAGAATCCGAGCAGTACTTC
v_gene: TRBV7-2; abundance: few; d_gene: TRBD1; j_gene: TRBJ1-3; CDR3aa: CASSPHSGTGVYF; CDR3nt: TGTGCCAGCAGTCCGCACTCCGGGACAGGAGTATATTTT
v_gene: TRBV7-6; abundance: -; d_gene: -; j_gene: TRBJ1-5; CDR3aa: CASSLQAGARQPQHF; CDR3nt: TGTGCCAGCAGCTTACAAGCGGGGGCGCGGCAGCCCCAGCATTTT
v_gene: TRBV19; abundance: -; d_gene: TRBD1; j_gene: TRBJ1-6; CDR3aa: CASSLGQAANSPLHF; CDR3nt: TGTGCCAGTAGTCTAGGACAGGCTGCTAATTCACCCCTCCACTTT
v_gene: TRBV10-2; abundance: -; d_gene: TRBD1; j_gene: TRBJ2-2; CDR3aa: CASSQLTGGTGELFF; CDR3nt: TGCGCCAGCAGTCAATTGACAGGGGGCACCGGGGAGCTGTTTTTT
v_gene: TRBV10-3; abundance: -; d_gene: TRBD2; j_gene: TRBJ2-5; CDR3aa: CAIRPGGAETQYF; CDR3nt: TGTGCCATCAGACCGGGGGGAGCAGAGACCCAGTACTTC
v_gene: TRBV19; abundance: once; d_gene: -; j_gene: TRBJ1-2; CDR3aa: CASRGPANYGYTF; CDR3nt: TGTGCCAGTAGGGGGCCTGCTAACTATGGCTACACCTTC
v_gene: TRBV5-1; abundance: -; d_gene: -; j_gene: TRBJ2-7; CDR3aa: CASSRTTGTYEQYF; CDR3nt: TGCGCCAGCAGCAGAACGACAGGTACCTACGAGCAGTACTTC
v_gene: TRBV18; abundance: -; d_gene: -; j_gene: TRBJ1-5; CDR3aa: CASSPQGSGSNQPQHF; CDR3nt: TGTGCCAGCTCACCTCAGGGGTCAGGTAGCAATCAGCCCCAGCATTTT
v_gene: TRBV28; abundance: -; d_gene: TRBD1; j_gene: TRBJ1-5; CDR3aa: CASIPMGTGDQPQHF; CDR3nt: TGTGCCAGCATTCCCATGGGGACAGGGGACCAGCCCCAGCATTTT
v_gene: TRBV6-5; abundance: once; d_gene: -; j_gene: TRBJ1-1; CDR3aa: CASSYRGLPGTEAFF; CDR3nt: TGTGCCAGCAGTTACCGCGGGCTGCCTGGGACTGAAGCTTTCTTT